This note documents a single T cell receptor (beta chain) sequence. Its target is unknown. Assay used: immunoSEQ multiplex PCR; TCRdb lists only in-frame clones, some missing. Here the sample spans roughly 150,000 clones, over 75% being singletons. CDR3 length: 15 residues. Per germline, CDR1 SGHRS and CDR2 YFSETQ. Trimming pared 0 bases from V and 2 bases from J, leaving 12 bases between. These data are taken from a study of T cell responses to AZD1222 COVID-19 vaccine. Study-wide points: White British ancestry dominated among donors, who included more females, and clonal diversity was possibly underestimated. Seropositive status at baseline applied to only five or six AZD1222 recipients.

This sequence was found in an adult in good health. Here the sequenced sample was peripheral blood, taken on day 0 of AZD1222 vaccination. This chain connects TRBV5-1 to TRBJ2-7; D tentatively fits TRBD1 or TRBD2 (5 bases each). CDR3 protein: CASSLDVTGPYEQYF. The CDR3 region has the DNA TGCGCCAGCAGCTTGGATGTGACGGGACCCTACGAGCAGTACTTC.